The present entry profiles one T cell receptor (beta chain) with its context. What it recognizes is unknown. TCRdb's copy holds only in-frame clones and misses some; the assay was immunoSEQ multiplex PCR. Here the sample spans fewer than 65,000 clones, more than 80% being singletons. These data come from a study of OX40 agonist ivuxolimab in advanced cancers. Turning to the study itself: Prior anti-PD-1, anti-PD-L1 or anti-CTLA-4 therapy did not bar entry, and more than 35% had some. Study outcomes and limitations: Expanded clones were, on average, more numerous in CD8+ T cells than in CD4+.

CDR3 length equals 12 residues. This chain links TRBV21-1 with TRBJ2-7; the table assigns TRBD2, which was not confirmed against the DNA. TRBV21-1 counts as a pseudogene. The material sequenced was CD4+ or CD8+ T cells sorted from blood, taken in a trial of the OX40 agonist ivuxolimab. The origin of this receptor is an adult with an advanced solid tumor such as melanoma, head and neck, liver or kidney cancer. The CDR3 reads CASSKVRYEQYF. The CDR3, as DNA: TGTGCCAGCAGCAAAGTCCGGTACGAGCAGTACTTC.